The 24 T cell receptor beta chains in this list originate from one sample, sequenced in a study of blood T cell repertoires in COVID-19. Here immunoSEQ multiplex PCR was the method, and the copy in TCRdb shows in-frame clones only, minus some. The table includes roughly 78,000 clones, more than 85% detected once. The sequenced sample was peripheral blood. The receptor set was obtained from a man in his fifties or sixties with acute or convalescent COVID-19.

The J gene is TRBJ1-2, the V gene TRBV28, with 7 bases aligning to TRBD1. The CDR3 length is 14 residues. Germline V lookup: CDR1 MDHEN, CDR2 SYDVKM. Trimming cost V 10 bases and J 0 bases; bases outside gene matches: 8. CDR3 protein: CATSRDRANYGYTF. DNA of the CDR3: TGTGCCACCTCACGCGACAGGGCTAACTATGGCTACACCTTC.

V is TRBV2 and J is TRBJ2-1, with 12 bases identical to TRBD2. This CDR3 has 15 residues. V gave up 2 bases and J gave up 9 bases; unmatched junction bases: 5. Germline V lookup: CDR1 SNHLY, CDR2 FYNNEI. CDR3 amino acids: CASSETSGRRGEQFF. CDR3 DNA: TGTGCCAGCAGTGAAACTAGCGGGAGGAGGGGTGAGCAGTTCTTC.

The V gene is TRBV10-3, the J gene TRBJ2-3; TRBD2 aligns across 8 bases. CDR1 is ENHRY, CDR2 SYGVKD, per germline. Losses at the gene ends were 0 bases for V and 1 base for J; bases not matched to a gene: 3. The CDR3 runs 16 residues. The CDR3 DNA reads TGTGCCATCAGTGAGTCAGCGGGAGCAGGCACAGATACGCAGTATTTT. Its translation is CAISESAGAGTDTQYF.

The chain employs TRBV7-3 and TRBJ2-2, with 7 bases that match TRBD1. Looked up from germline, CDR1 is SGHTA and CDR2 is FQGTGA. This CDR3 has 15 amino acids. V shed 5 bases and J 7 bases; nucleotides not matched to a gene: 10. CDR3 protein: CASSPGRGNLGELFF. CDR3 DNA sequence: TGTGCCAGCAGCCCCGGCAGGGGGAATCTCGGGGAGCTGTTTTTT.

The chain couples TRBV9 to TRBJ2-1; 9 nucleotides line up with TRBD2. The V gene's germline CDR1 is SGDLS and CDR2 YYNGEE. This CDR3 region has 18 residues. V shed 0 bases, J shed 1 base, and the junction held 8 bases outside the gene matches. The CDR3 DNA follows: TGTGCCAGCAGCGTAGTTGCGGGGGGGCCCGTTTCCTACAATGAGCAGTTCTTC. Translating it yields CASSVVAGGPVSYNEQFF. The full variable domain, completed using reference TRBV9 and TRBJ2-1, is DSGVTQTPKHLITATGQRVTLRCSPRSGDLSVYWYQQSLDQGLQFLIQYYNGEERAKGNILERFSAQQFPDLHSELNLSSLELGDSALYFCASSVVAGGPVSYNEQFFGPGTRLTVL.

This chain uses TRBV27 with TRBJ2-5; D unclear. The CDR3 is 14 residues long. V lost 7 bases to trimming and J lost 4 bases, with 16 bases between them. Germline V gives CDR1 MNHEY, CDR2 SMNVEV (reference sequence). CDR3 in amino acids: CASNPGRSLETQYF. The CDR3 nucleotides read TGTGCCAGCAATCCGGGTCGCTCCCTAGAGACCCAGTACTTC.

This sequence joins TRBV5-1 and TRBJ2-3; no firm D call. Trimming cost V 4 bases and J 0 bases, with 6 bases left between them. In germline, CDR1 is SGHRS, CDR2 YFSETQ. The CDR3 runs 13 residues. CDR3 loop: CASSPISTDTQYF. The CDR3 DNA reads TGCGCCAGCAGCCCCATTAGCACAGATACGCAGTATTTT.

The chain recombines TRBV9 with TRBJ2-6; D possibly corresponds to TRBD1 (6 bases). Trimming pared 0 bases from V and 0 bases from J, leaving 13 bases between. The CDR3 spans 18 residues. Germline CDR1 reads SGDLS; CDR2 reads YYNGEE. The CDR3 reads CASSVGWGRPSGANVLTF. In nucleotides, the CDR3 is TGTGCCAGCAGCGTAGGCTGGGGGCGGCCCTCTGGGGCCAACGTCCTGACTTTC.

The chain recombines TRBV5-4 with TRBJ2-1; D perhaps matches TRBD2 (6 bases). Germline lookup yields CDR1 SGHNT and CDR2 YYREEE (reference sequence). V lost 0 bases to trimming and J lost 10 bases, with 14 bases between them. The CDR3 is 14 amino acids. The CDR3 region is CASSLDLRDGEQFF. The CDR3 DNA reads TGTGCCAGCAGCTTGGATCTGCGGGACGGCGAGCAGTTCTTC. The whole variable domain, remainder taken from reference TRBV5-4 and TRBJ2-1, is ETGVTQSPTHLIKTRGQQVTLRCSSQSGHNTVSWYQQALGQGPQFIFQYYREEENGRGNFPPRFSGLQFPNYSSELNVNALELDDSALYLCASSLDLRDGEQFFGPGTRLTVL.

The chain combines TRBV5-6 with TRBJ1-4; 7 bases map to TRBD1. V shed 2 bases and J 14 bases; nucleotides not matched to a gene: 6. The CDR3 consists of 12 residues. Germline V lookup: CDR1 SGHDT, CDR2 YYEEEE. CDR3 amino acids: CASSFSGTELFF. The CDR3 nucleotides are TGTGCCAGCAGCTTTTCCGGGACAGAGCTGTTTTTT.

This chain joins TRBV3-1 (or the pseudogene TRBV3-2) and TRBJ1-4, with 9 bases aligning to TRBD1. This CDR3 is built from 15 residues. The germline V gene encodes CDR1 LGHDT and CDR2 YNNKEL (reference sequence). V gave up 7 bases and J gave up 8 bases; unmatched junction bases: 11. CDR3 nucleotides: TGTGCCAGCAACTCTGGGGGACAGGGTAACGAAAAACTGTTTTTT. It yields the protein CASNSGGQGNEKLFF.

The gene calls are TRBV11-2 and TRBJ2-3; TRBD2 matches 9 bases. The ends lost 5 bases at V and 3 bases at J; junction bases unmatched: 9. Per the germline V gene, CDR1 is SGHAT and CDR2 is FQNNGV. The CDR3 covers 16 residues. Here the CDR3 reads CASSPKGLAGTDTQYF. CDR3 DNA: TGTGCCAGCAGCCCCAAGGGACTAGCAGGGACAGATACGCAGTATTTT.

The rearrangement uses TRBV5-4 and TRBJ2-3; weak D call: TRBD2 (6 bases). V was trimmed by 4 bases and J by 2 bases, leaving 14 bases between them. The CDR3 spans 15 residues. CDR1 and CDR2 (germline): SGHNT, YYREEE (reference sequence). CDR3 coding DNA: TGTGCCAGCAGCCCGGCCGCGGGAACCACAGATACGCAGTATTTT. This encodes CASSPAAGTTDTQYF.

This chain joins TRBV2 and TRBJ2-1, with 10 bases aligning to TRBD2. Germline CDR1 is SNHLY and CDR2 is FYNNEI. This CDR3 is built from 14 residues. V lost 7 bases and J lost 7; bases outside the gene matches: 7. The CDR3 coding sequence is TGTGCCAGCATAAAAGCGGGGGGGCTGAATGAGCAGTTCTTC. It is translated as CASIKAGGLNEQFF.

DNA of the CDR3: TGTGCCAGCAGTCTCGGACAGGGTCAAGGCTACACCTTC. This encodes CASSLGQGQGYTF. The gene calls are TRBV28 and TRBJ1-2; 8 bases fit TRBD1. With V trimmed by 5 bases and J by 8 bases, 7 bases remained unmatched. CDR3 size: 13 residues. From germline, CDR1 is MDHEN and CDR2 SYDVKM.

The chain is built from TRBV7-6 and TRBJ2-3; D remains ambiguous. Germline V gene data show CDR1 as SGHVS and CDR2 as FNYEAQ. This CDR3 has 17 residues. Trimming removed 1 base from V and 2 bases from J, with 16 bases in between. CDR3 nucleotide sequence: TGTGCCAGCAGCTTAGAGGCAGGCTGGGTTTACACAGATACGCAGTATTTT. Encoded protein: CASSLEAGWVYTDTQYF.

V usage is TRBV2 and J usage is TRBJ2-5; 12 nucleotides line up with TRBD2. V lost 7 bases and J lost 4; bases outside the gene matches: 1. Germline CDR1 SNHLY, CDR2 FYNNEI. CDR3 size: 13 residues. The CDR3 nucleotides read TGTGCCAGCAAACTAGCGGGAGGAGAGACCCAGTACTTC. Translated, it gives CASKLAGGETQYF.

This chain links TRBV11-2 with TRBJ2-7; TRBD1 might be the D (5 bases). Trimming left V 8 bases short and J 4 bases short, with 9 bases between. This CDR3 region has 11 residues. Germline CDR1 reads SGHAT; CDR2 reads FQNNGV. CDR3 protein: CASATGYEQYF. The CDR3 nucleotides are TGTGCCAGCGCCACAGGATACGAGCAGTACTTC.

This clone occurred once. The rearrangement links TRBV19 to TRBJ1-1; maybe TRBD1 (6 bases). Trimming removed 4 bases from V and 0 bases from J, with 12 bases in between. CDR3 length: 15 amino acids. CDR1 and CDR2 (germline): LNHDA, SQIVND (reference sequence). CDR3 region: CASSTGGQMNTEAFF. The CDR3 nucleotides read TGTGCCAGTAGTACGGGAGGACAGATGAACACTGAAGCTTTCTTT.

CDR3 DNA: TGTGCCAGCAGTTGGAGGACTAGCGGAACAGATACGCAGTATTTT. It translates to CASSWRTSGTDTQYF. J is TRBJ2-3 and V is TRBV6-5, with 10 bases fitting TRBD2. The CDR3 sequence is 15 residues long. The V gene's germline CDR1 is MNHEY and CDR2 SVGAGI. With 4 bases clipped from V and 3 bases from J, the junction kept 4 bases outside the gene matches.

The genes are TRBV7-9 and TRBJ2-5; 7 nucleotides match TRBD2. CDR3 length equals 15 residues. V lost 4 bases to trimming and J lost 0 bases; unmatched junction nucleotides: 5. Per the germline V gene, CDR1 is SEHNR and CDR2 is FQNEAQ (reference sequence). The CDR3 here is CASSSRGGNQETQYF. The CDR3 region has the DNA TGTGCCAGCAGCTCCCGGGGAGGGAACCAAGAGACCCAGTACTTC.

The rearrangement links TRBV18 to TRBJ1-1, with 7 bases matching TRBD1. This CDR3 region has 13 residues. Per germline, CDR1 KGHSH and CDR2 LQKENI. Unmatched junction bases numbered 1, after V lost 4 bases and J lost 2 bases. Here the CDR3 reads CASSRDSNTEAFF. As DNA, the CDR3 is TGTGCCAGCTCACGGGACAGTAACACTGAAGCTTTCTTT.

This chain links TRBV9 with TRBJ2-3; 8 bases are a match to TRBD1. The germline gives CDR1 SGDLS, CDR2 YYNGEE. The junction had 0 bases not matched to a gene; V was cut back by 0 bases and J by 6 bases. The length of the CDR3 is 13 residues. CDR3 protein: CASSVAGGDTQYF. The CDR3 DNA reads as TGTGCCAGCAGCGTAGCAGGGGGCGATACGCAGTATTTT.

The V call is TRBV18, the J call TRBJ2-7; 14 nucleotides agree with TRBD2. The V gene end was trimmed by 6 bases and the J gene end by 0 bases; junction bases not matched to a gene: 10. The CDR3 runs 18 residues. CDR1 is KGHSH, CDR2 LQKENI, per germline. The CDR3, as DNA: TGTGCCAGCTCCCCGCGAGGGACTAGCGGGGGCCGCTCCTACGAGCAGTACTTC. Amino acid sequence: CASSPRGTSGGRSYEQYF.